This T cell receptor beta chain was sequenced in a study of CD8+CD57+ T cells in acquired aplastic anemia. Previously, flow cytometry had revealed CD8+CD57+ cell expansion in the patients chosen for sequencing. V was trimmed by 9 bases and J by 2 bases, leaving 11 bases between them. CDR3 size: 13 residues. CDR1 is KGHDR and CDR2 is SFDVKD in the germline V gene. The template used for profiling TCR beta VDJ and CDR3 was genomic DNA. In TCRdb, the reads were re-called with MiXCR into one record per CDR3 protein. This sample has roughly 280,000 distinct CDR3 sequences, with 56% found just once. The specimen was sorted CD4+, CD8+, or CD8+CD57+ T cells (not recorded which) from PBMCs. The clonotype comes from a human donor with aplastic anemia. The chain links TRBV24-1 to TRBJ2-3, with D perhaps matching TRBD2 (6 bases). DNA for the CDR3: TGTGCCACCCGGGACTTTTCCACAGATACGCAGTATTTT. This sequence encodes CATRDFSTDTQYF.